One sample yielded the 23 T cell receptor beta chains listed below, sequenced in a study of cytomegalovirus exposure and HLA in healthy donors. Profiled with immunoSEQ multiplex PCR; TCRdb holds only in-frame clones, not every one. The sample has around 130,000 clones; roughly 90% are singletons. Sequences were obtained from PBMCs. These receptors were taken from a man aged 25-45 years in good health and CMV-seronegative.

J is TRBJ2-1 and V is TRBV6-4; 7 positions match TRBD2. V dropped 2 bases and J dropped 5; count of bases not matched to a gene: 3. Germline CDR1 and CDR2: MRHNA and SNTAGT. The CDR3 is 14 residues long. The CDR3 region is CASSDPGLNNEQFF. The CDR3 DNA is TGTGCCAGCAGTGACCCGGGACTAAACAATGAGCAGTTCTTC.

The chain is built from TRBV19 and TRBJ1-1; 8 positions match TRBD1. V lost 3 bases and J lost 2; bases outside the gene matches: 14. Germline-derived CDR1 and CDR2 are LNHDA and SQIVND (reference sequence). The CDR3 covers 18 residues. This chain's CDR3 is CASSIGRQGIWKNTEAFF. CDR3 in DNA: TGTGCCAGTAGTATCGGGAGACAGGGGATTTGGAAAAACACTGAAGCTTTCTTT.

The chain is built from TRBV10-1 and TRBJ1-2, with unresolved D. This CDR3 spans 13 amino acids. Germline V CDR1 and CDR2: WNHNN, SYGVQD (reference sequence). V was pared by 3 bases and J by 1 base, with 6 bases between. The CDR3 here is CASSDSVNYGYTF. The CDR3 DNA reads as TGCGCCAGCAGTGACAGCGTTAACTATGGCTACACCTTC.

V usage is TRBV11-2 and J usage is TRBJ2-1; 8 positions agree with TRBD1. Per the germline V gene, CDR1 is SGHAT and CDR2 is FQNNGV. V was clipped by 5 bases and J by 8 bases; unmatched bases: 17. The CDR3 totals 17 residues. The CDR3 spells CASSPQTGTGFVHEQFF. The CDR3 DNA is TGTGCCAGCAGCCCCCAAACCGGGACAGGATTTGTCCATGAGCAGTTCTTC.

The rearrangement uses TRBV5-6 and TRBJ2-5; 7 bases are a match to TRBD2. The CDR3 covers 15 residues. The trim removed 1 base at V and 5 bases at J, leaving 8 bases unmatched. Germline CDR1 and CDR2: SGHDT and YYEEEE. CDR3 sequence reads: CASSLRWAGDETQYF. The CDR3 DNA reads as TGTGCCAGCAGCTTGAGGTGGGCGGGGGACGAGACCCAGTACTTC.

This sequence joins TRBV27 and TRBJ2-1, with TRBD1 matching 7 bases. Germline V gives CDR1 MNHEY, CDR2 SMNVEV (reference sequence). This CDR3 has 13 amino acids. V was clipped by 1 base and J by 9 bases; unmatched bases: 3. The CDR3 sequence: CASSLYRGAEQFF. DNA of the CDR3: TGTGCCAGCAGTTTATACAGGGGAGCTGAGCAGTTCTTC.

The chain couples TRBV4-1 to TRBJ1-1; D unresolved. Per the germline V gene, CDR1 is MGHRA and CDR2 is YSYEKL. The V and J ends lost 0 bases and 6 bases respectively, with 8 bases between them. The CDR3 covers 13 residues. CDR3 sequence (DNA): TGCGCCAGCAGCCAAGAGTGGGAGGCTGAAGCTTTCTTT. It encodes CASSQEWEAEAFF.

This chain joins TRBV27 and TRBJ2-3; 9 bases are shared with TRBD2. The CDR3 extends over 16 amino acids. CDR1 is MNHEY, CDR2 SMNVEV, per germline (reference sequence). Unmatched junction bases numbered 8, after V lost 2 bases and J lost 5 bases. The CDR3 here is CASSLLGGGARDTQYF. The CDR3 DNA follows: TGTGCCAGCAGTTTACTTGGCGGGGGGGCAAGAGATACGCAGTATTTT.

This clone occurred a few times. V usage is TRBV7-9 and J usage is TRBJ1-2; a possible D gene is TRBD1 (6 bases). Germline loops: CDR1 SEHNR, CDR2 FQNEAQ (reference sequence). The CDR3 sequence is 16 residues long. V was shortened by 10 bases and J by 2 bases, with 23 bases between the two germline ends. The CDR3 reads CAIPRVALTGNYGYTF. CDR3 in DNA: TGTGCCATCCCCCGGGTGGCTTTGACAGGCAACTATGGCTACACCTTC.

The genes are TRBV6-6 and TRBJ1-2; possible D gene TRBD1, 6 bases. Germline CDR1 reads MNHNY; CDR2 reads SVGAGI (reference sequence). CDR3 length: 14 residues. Trimming cost V 6 bases and J 7 bases, with 18 bases left between them. The CDR3 loop reads CASSPPGRGFGYTF. For the CDR3, the DNA is TGTGCCAGCAGCCCCCCGGGCAGGGGCTTTGGCTACACCTTC.

This sequence joins TRBV27 and TRBJ2-5, with TRBD1 identical over 9 bases. CDR3 length: 15 residues. CDR1 is MNHEY and CDR2 is SMNVEV in the germline V gene (reference sequence). The V segment lost 5 bases and the J segment 5 bases; nucleotides outside the gene matches: 9. CDR3 in DNA: TGTGCCAGCAGTCCGGGACAGGGAGGGGGGGAGACCCAGTACTTC. Protein sequence: CASSPGQGGGETQYF.

The rearrangement links TRBV2 to TRBJ2-1, with 8 bases aligning to TRBD2. The CDR3 is 16 amino acids. V shed 1 base and J 6 bases; nucleotides not matched to a gene: 8. The V gene's germline CDR1 is SNHLY and CDR2 FYNNEI. The CDR3 loop reads CASSEDSGGSFNEQFF. Written as DNA, the CDR3 is TGTGCCAGCAGTGAAGACAGCGGGGGTTCGTTCAATGAGCAGTTCTTC.

Comment on this clone: The junction departs from germline at one end; a sequencing error may be responsible. This chain joins TRBV10-2 and TRBJ2-1; 9 nucleotides align to TRBD1. The CDR3 has 12 amino acids. Germline V gene lookup returns CDR1 WSHSY and CDR2 SAAADI. The CDR3 DNA follows: TGCGCCAGCGGTGACAGGGGGAATGAGCAGTTCTTC. Protein: CASGDRGNEQFF.

This clone appeared a single time. The chain carries TRBV27 and TRBJ2-1; TRBD2 is a possible D gene (5 bases). Trimming removed 6 bases at V and 4 bases at J, with 10 bases between. Germline V gene lookup returns CDR1 MNHEY and CDR2 SMNVEV (reference sequence). The CDR3 runs to 13 residues. The CDR3 DNA follows: TGTGCCAGCAGCGGACTTATGTACAATGAGCAGTTCTTC. Its translation: CASSGLMYNEQFF.

The chain has TRBV28 and TRBJ1-2; weak D call: TRBD1 (6 bases). V was clipped by 6 bases and J by 3 bases, with 23 bases between them. This CDR3 is built from 17 residues. Germline V lookup: CDR1 MDHEN, CDR2 SYDVKM. CDR3 bases: TGTGCCAGCAGCTCCATCCTCGGGGGGCGATGGTACTATGGCTACACCTTC. It yields the protein CASSSILGGRWYYGYTF.

J is TRBJ2-5 and V is TRBV6-5; 7 bases align to TRBD2. In germline, CDR1 is MNHEY, CDR2 SVGAGI. This CDR3 is 15 amino acids long. V trimming: 8 bases; J trimming: 4 bases; junction bases outside the gene matches: 13. CDR3 nucleotide sequence: TGTGCCAGCTCAAACGTGGAGGGAGGGGCAGAGACCCAGTACTTC. It specifies CASSNVEGGAETQYF.

The chain combines TRBV15 with TRBJ2-2; the match to TRBD1 covers 7 bases. This CDR3 has 14 amino acids. CDR1 LNHNV and CDR2 YYDKDF come from the germline V gene (reference sequence). Trimming cost V 2 bases and J 9 bases; bases outside gene matches: 6. The CDR3 DNA reads TGTGCCACCAGCAGACGACAGGGTTCGAGGGAGCTGTTTTTT. Translated, it gives CATSRRQGSRELFF.

The rearrangement uses TRBV7-9 and TRBJ2-5; 8 bases match TRBD2. Germline V gene lookup returns CDR1 SEHNR and CDR2 FQNEAQ (reference sequence). Trimming cost V 5 bases and J 5 bases; bases outside gene matches: 7. This CDR3 has 14 amino acids. CDR3 DNA: TGTGCCAGCAGCCCACGGGGGGGCCTGGAGACCCAGTACTTC. This encodes CASSPRGGLETQYF.

The chain is built from TRBV4-1 and TRBJ2-2; the match to TRBD2 covers 9 bases. Germline V gives CDR1 MGHRA, CDR2 YSYEKL. This CDR3 region has 17 residues. V lost 3 bases, J lost 5 bases, and 10 bases stayed unmatched. The CDR3 sequence is CASSQASGGRETGELFF. The CDR3 nucleotides read TGCGCCAGCAGCCAGGCAAGCGGGGGGCGAGAGACCGGGGAGCTGTTTTTT.

CDR3: CASSQRQGSSYEQYF. The CDR3 region has the DNA TGTGCCAGCAGCCAACGACAGGGCAGCTCCTACGAGCAGTACTTC. V gene TRBV7-8 combines with J gene TRBJ2-7, with 7 bases matching TRBD1. V shed 5 bases, J shed 0 bases, and the junction held 7 bases outside the gene matches. Germline V gives CDR1 SGHVS, CDR2 FQNEAQ. This CDR3 comprises 15 residues.

Of note for this clone: One end of the junction is discordant with germline, which a read error may explain. This chain uses TRBV7-7 with TRBJ2-2; 9 bases align to TRBD1. This CDR3 comprises 16 residues. From germline, CDR1 is SSHAT and CDR2 FNYEAQ (reference sequence). The CDR3 is CASSLSTGQGSGELFF. The CDR3, as DNA: TGTGCTAGCAGCCTCTCAACGGGACAGGGTTCCGGGGAGCTGTTTTTT.

The J gene is TRBJ1-1, the V gene TRBV7-9; D is unclear. The germline V and J ends were trimmed by 5 bases and 8 bases, with 9 bases remaining between them. This CDR3 is 11 amino acids long. Germline CDR1 SEHNR, CDR2 FQNEAQ (reference sequence). The CDR3 protein is CASSVTSEAFF. CDR3 nucleotide sequence: TGTGCCAGCAGCGTCACATCCGAAGCTTTCTTT.

The chain couples TRBV2 to TRBJ1-2; no clear D. CDR1 SNHLY and CDR2 FYNNEI come from the germline V gene. Trimming stripped 3 bases from V and 7 bases from J, with 15 bases between. The CDR3 runs to 14 residues. In nucleotides, the CDR3 is TGTGCCAGCAGTGATGTCAGTTCGCGGGGTGGCTACACCTTC. Its protein product is CASSDVSSRGGYTF.